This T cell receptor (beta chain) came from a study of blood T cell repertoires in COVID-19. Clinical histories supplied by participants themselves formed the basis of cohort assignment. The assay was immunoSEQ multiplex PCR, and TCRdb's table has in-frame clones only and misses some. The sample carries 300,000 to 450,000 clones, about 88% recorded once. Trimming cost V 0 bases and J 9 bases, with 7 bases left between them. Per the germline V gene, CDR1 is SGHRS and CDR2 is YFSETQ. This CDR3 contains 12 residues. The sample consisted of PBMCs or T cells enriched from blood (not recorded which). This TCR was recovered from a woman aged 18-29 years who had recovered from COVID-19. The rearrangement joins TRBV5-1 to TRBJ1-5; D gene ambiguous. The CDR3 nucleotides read TGCGCCAGCAGCTTGGAGACTTGGCCCCAGCATTTT. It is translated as CASSLETWPQHF.